Below are 29 T cell receptor beta chains sequenced from a single sample in a study of blood T cell repertoires in COVID-19. Clones were sequenced by immunoSEQ multiplex PCR, and TCRdb holds only the in-frame ones, with some missing. This table has under 300,000 clones, approximately 91% appearing once. What was sequenced was peripheral blood. Every receptor here comes from a woman in her thirties or forties who had recovered from COVID-19.

This chain links TRBV11-2 with TRBJ1-1; 8 nucleotides agree with TRBD1. This CDR3 region has 13 residues. The germline CDR1 and CDR2 sequences are SGHAT and FQNNGV. Trimming removed 5 bases from V and 9 bases from J; junction bases left unmatched: 8. CDR3 residues: CASSRDRLEKAFF. The DNA for the CDR3 is TGTGCCAGCAGCCGGGACAGGCTAGAGAAAGCTTTCTTT.

The chain couples TRBV4-1 to TRBJ1-2, with a weak D call TRBD1 (5 bases). The CDR3 is 14 amino acids. CDR1 and CDR2 (germline): MGHRA, YSYEKL. The ends were cut back, 0 bases at V and 4 bases at J, with 9 bases in the middle. The CDR3 region is CASSQDMGPYGYTF. In DNA form, the CDR3 reads TGCGCCAGCAGCCAAGACATGGGGCCCTATGGCTACACCTTC.

The chain is built from TRBV6-6 and TRBJ2-2; 9 bases fit TRBD1. CDR1 MNHNY and CDR2 SVGAGI come from the germline V gene (reference sequence). This CDR3 spans 16 amino acids. V was pared by 6 bases and J by 2 bases, with 7 bases of the junction left unmatched. CDR3: CASSQGQGSNTGELFF. The CDR3 region has the DNA TGTGCCAGCAGCCAGGGACAGGGTAGCAACACCGGGGAGCTGTTTTTT.

This clone was recorded once. The chain uses TRBV11-2 and TRBJ2-7; D might be TRBD1 (6 bases). Trimming cost V 3 bases and J 1 base, with 10 bases left between them. CDR1 and CDR2 from the germline V gene are SGHAT and FQNNGV. This CDR3 has 14 residues. CDR3: CASSFSGQSYEQYF. DNA for the CDR3: TGTGCCAGCAGCTTTTCTGGACAGTCCTACGAGCAGTACTTC.

The V gene is TRBV25-1, the J gene TRBJ1-4, with 7 bases matching TRBD1. V trimming: 3 bases; J trimming: 13 bases; junction bases outside the gene matches: 17. Germline V CDR1 and CDR2: MGHDK, SYGVNS. The CDR3 consists of 16 residues. The CDR3 sequence is CASSDLGPDRAGGLFF. The CDR3 region has the DNA TGTGCCAGCAGTGATCTCGGGCCCGACAGGGCCGGGGGACTGTTTTTT.

J is TRBJ2-3 and V is TRBV7-2; D is perhaps TRBD2 (6 bases). Trimming took off 2 bases at V and 0 bases at J, with 21 bases between the two ends. CDR3 length equals 19 residues. Germline-derived CDR1 and CDR2 are SGHTA and FQGNSA. The DNA of the CDR3 is TGTGCCAGCAGCTTATACTCATCCGGAGGGCGGGGCAGCACAGATACGCAGTATTTT. It specifies CASSLYSSGGRGSTDTQYF.

The gene calls are TRBV20-1 and TRBJ2-3, with 11 bases matching TRBD2. The junction had 8 bases not matched to a gene; V was cut back by 3 bases and J by 0 bases. The length of the CDR3 is 17 residues. The germline V gene has CDR1 DFQATT and CDR2 SNEGSKA (reference sequence). CDR3 loop: CSASSLAGGSSTDTQYF. The CDR3 DNA sequence: TGCAGTGCTAGTAGCCTAGCGGGGGGATCTAGCACAGATACGCAGTATTTT.

In its sample, this clone was seen a few times. The genes are TRBV7-9 and TRBJ1-3; D gene ambiguous. Trimming pared 1 base from V and 0 bases from J, leaving 7 bases between. Germline CDR1 SEHNR, CDR2 FQNEAQ (reference sequence). This CDR3 is 15 amino acids long. The CDR3 is CASSLGSYSGNTIYF. Written as DNA, the CDR3 is TGTGCCAGCAGCTTAGGTTCGTACTCTGGAAACACCATATATTTT.

CDR3: CSASGLTSAYQETQYF. DNA for the CDR3: TGCAGTGCTAGTGGCCTGACTAGCGCCTACCAAGAGACCCAGTACTTC. The chain joins TRBV20-1 to TRBJ2-5, with 8 positions matching TRBD2. The CDR3 has 16 amino acids. V lost 3 bases, J lost 0 bases, and 9 bases stayed unmatched. The germline CDR1 and CDR2 sequences are DFQATT and SNEGSKA (reference sequence).

This chain links TRBV19 with TRBJ2-7, with a weak D call TRBD1 (5 bases). The CDR3 covers 14 residues. Germline V gene data show CDR1 as LNHDA and CDR2 as SQIVND (reference sequence). Trimming stripped 5 bases from V and 2 bases from J, with 13 bases between. CDR3 amino acids: CASSQGQIAYEQYF. Here the CDR3 DNA reads TGTGCCAGTAGTCAAGGACAAATTGCCTACGAGCAGTACTTC. Using reference TRBV19 and TRBJ2-7 for the parts outside the CDR3, the full variable domain is DGGITQSPKYLFRKEGQNVTLSCEQNLNHDAMYWYRQDPGQGLRLIYYSQIVNDFQKGDIAEGYSVSREKKESFPLTVTSAQKNPTAFYLCASSQGQIAYEQYFGPGTRLTVT.

This chain connects TRBV6-2 or TRBV6-3 to TRBJ2-5; D remains ambiguous. V was clipped by 4 bases and J by 7 bases, with 13 bases between them. Germline CDR1 MNHEY, CDR2 SVGEGT. The CDR3 totals 13 residues. The CDR3 loop is CASSSTPSGTQYF. The CDR3 DNA reads TGTGCCAGCAGTTCCACCCCATCGGGGACCCAGTACTTC.

The rearrangement uses TRBV28 and TRBJ2-7; 9 nucleotides match TRBD1. Germline V lookup: CDR1 MDHEN, CDR2 SYDVKM. Germline trimming cut 6 bases from V and 3 bases from J; bases unmatched to any gene: 9. This CDR3 region has 15 residues. The CDR3 sequence is CASSPRRTGDYEQYF. The CDR3 DNA follows: TGTGCCAGCAGCCCACGACGGACAGGGGACTACGAGCAGTACTTC.

This chain connects TRBV11-3 to TRBJ2-2; unclear D gene. The CDR3 is made up of 14 amino acids. Trimming shortened V by 6 bases and J by 3 bases, and 11 bases separated the two germline ends. The germline V gene has CDR1 SGHNT and CDR2 YENEEA. The CDR3 loop is CASSLPRDTGELFF. CDR3 nucleotides: TGTGCCAGCAGTTTACCACGCGACACCGGGGAGCTGTTTTTT. Combining the CDR3 with reference TRBV11-3 and TRBJ2-2 gives the whole variable domain EAGVVQSPRYKIIEKKQPVAFWCNPISGHNTLYWYLQNLGQGPELLIRYENEEAVDDSQLPKDRFSAERLKGVDSTLKIQPAELGDSAVYLCASSLPRDTGELFFGEGSRLTVL.

This clone turned up a few times. The gene calls are TRBV6-1 and TRBJ1-6; D is uncertain. Germline CDR1 MNHNS, CDR2 SASEGT. The CDR3 consists of 14 residues. Trimming pared 7 bases from V and 3 bases from J, leaving 10 bases between. The CDR3 nucleotides are TGTGCCAGCAACCCTGGAGGCTATAATTCACCCCTCCACTTT. It specifies CASNPGGYNSPLHF.

CDR3 in DNA: TGCGCCAGCAGCTCGCGACAGGGTCGTTCCAATGAGCAGTTCTTC. Its translation is CASSSRQGRSNEQFF. This sequence joins TRBV4-3 and TRBJ2-1; 7 nucleotides line up with TRBD1. The CDR3 is 15 amino acids. Trimming cost V 5 bases and J 6 bases; bases outside gene matches: 10. CDR1 is LGHNA and CDR2 is YSLEER in the germline V gene.

The genes are TRBV30 and TRBJ1-3, with D perhaps matching TRBD1 (6 bases). With 3 bases removed from V and 13 bases from J, the gap between germline ends came to 16 bases. Germline lookup yields CDR1 GTSNPN and CDR2 SVGIG (reference sequence). The CDR3 is 12 amino acids. CDR3 in DNA: TGTGCCTGGAGCGGAGGACAGAGTTTAATATATTTT. The encoded protein is CAWSGGQSLIYF.

The chain links TRBV10-3 to TRBJ1-3; 7 nucleotides agree with TRBD1. The germline gives CDR1 ENHRY, CDR2 SYGVKD. The CDR3 sequence is 16 residues long. Losses at the gene ends were 4 bases for V and 0 bases for J; bases not matched to a gene: 6. The CDR3 region has the DNA TGTGCCATCAGTGTAGGGGGCGCATACTCTGGAAACACCATATATTTT. Protein product: CAISVGGAYSGNTIYF.

The CDR3 DNA reads as TGTGCCAGCAGTTACCCCGACAGAGAACCCTACGAGCAGTACTTC. It translates to CASSYPDREPYEQYF. This chain connects TRBV6-6 to TRBJ2-7; D may be TRBD1 (5 bases). CDR1 and CDR2 (germline): MNHNY, SVGAGI (reference sequence). This CDR3 is 15 amino acids long. V lost 2 bases to trimming and J lost 2 bases, with 13 bases between them.

This chain uses TRBV6-2 or TRBV6-3 with TRBJ1-2; 7 bases fit TRBD1. Unmatched junction bases numbered 9, after V lost 6 bases and J lost 8 bases. Per germline, CDR1 MNHEY and CDR2 SVGEGT. The CDR3 loop spans 13 amino acids. The CDR3 DNA reads TGTGCCAGCAGCCAATCGATGACAGGGGGCTACACCTTC. Its protein is CASSQSMTGGYTF.

The rearrangement uses TRBV5-1 and TRBJ2-1; 13 bases agree with TRBD2. V shed 8 bases, J shed 3 bases, and the junction held 2 bases outside the gene matches. CDR3 length: 14 amino acids. Germline V lookup: CDR1 SGHRS, CDR2 YFSETQ. CDR3: CASTSGGVYNEQFF. DNA for the CDR3: TGCGCCAGTACTAGCGGGGGGGTCTACAATGAGCAGTTCTTC. Full variable domain (missing parts from reference TRBV5-1 and TRBJ2-1): KAGVTQTPRYLIKTRGQQVTLSCSPISGHRSVSWYQQTPGQGLQFLFEYFSETQRNKGNFPGRFSGRQFSNSRSEMNVSTLELGDSALYLCASTSGGVYNEQFFGPGTRLTVL.

The chain employs TRBV5-6 and TRBJ2-5, with 9 bases matching TRBD1. V shed 3 bases, J shed 5 bases, and the junction held 11 bases outside the gene matches. CDR1 is SGHDT, CDR2 YYEEEE, per germline. The CDR3 is 16 amino acids. CDR3 region: CASSSSGQGLRETQYF. The CDR3 DNA reads as TGTGCCAGCAGCTCATCGGGACAGGGTTTAAGGGAGACCCAGTACTTC. Full variable domain (missing parts from reference TRBV5-6 and TRBJ2-5): DAGVTQSPTHLIKTRGQQVTLRCSPKSGHDTVSWYQQALGQGPQFIFQYYEEEERQRGNFPDRFSGHQFPNYSSELNVNALLLGDSALYLCASSSSGQGLRETQYFGPGTRLLVL.

The V gene is TRBV5-4, the J gene TRBJ2-7; TRBD1 is a possible D gene (5 bases). Between the trimmed V and J ends, which lost 0 bases and 6 bases, there was a span of 10 bases. The CDR3 has 13 amino acids. Germline V CDR1 and CDR2: SGHNT, YYREEE (reference sequence). The CDR3 loop reads CASSLAGSLEQYF. The CDR3, as DNA: TGTGCCAGCAGCTTGGCAGGGTCTCTCGAGCAGTACTTC.

The chain is built from TRBV27 and TRBJ2-7; 8 bases fit TRBD2. CDR3 length equals 15 residues. In germline, CDR1 is MNHEY, CDR2 SMNVEV (reference sequence). The V segment lost 1 base and the J segment 4 bases; nucleotides outside the gene matches: 6. CDR3 residues: CASSLFGGGPYEQYF. The CDR3 DNA sequence: TGTGCCAGCAGTTTATTCGGGGGGGGGCCTTACGAGCAGTACTTC.

The chain is built from TRBV7-8 and TRBJ1-1; TRBD1 matches 8 bases. This CDR3 has 14 residues. Per the germline V gene, CDR1 is SGHVS and CDR2 is FQNEAQ. Trimming at V came to 5 bases and at J to 4 bases, leaving 6 bases not matched to a gene. CDR3 sequence (DNA): TGTGCCAGCAGCCACCGAACAGGGGGCACTGAAGCTTTCTTT. Amino acid sequence: CASSHRTGGTEAFF.

The gene calls are TRBV3-1 (or the pseudogene TRBV3-2) and TRBJ2-7, with D maybe TRBD2 (5 bases). V was cut by 0 bases and J by 1 base, with 10 bases left in between. The CDR3 loop spans 15 amino acids. The germline V gene has CDR1 LGHDT and CDR2 YNNKEL (reference sequence). The CDR3 sequence: CASSQDPGESYEQYF. In nucleotides, the CDR3 is TGTGCCAGCAGCCAAGATCCCGGGGAGTCCTACGAGCAGTACTTC.

J is TRBJ1-6 and V is TRBV27, with TRBD1 matching over 11 bases. Trimming removed 2 bases from V and 9 bases from J; junction bases left unmatched: 6. The CDR3 sequence is 16 residues long. Germline V CDR1 and CDR2: MNHEY, SMNVEV (reference sequence). CDR3 nucleotide sequence: TGTGCCAGCAGTTTAACGGGGACAGGGGGTATTTCACCCCTCCACTTT. This encodes CASSLTGTGGISPLHF.

This clone showed up just a few times. This sequence joins TRBV7-2 and TRBJ2-2, with 7 bases fitting TRBD1. The ends lost 5 bases at V and 3 bases at J; junction bases unmatched: 6. This CDR3 is built from 15 residues. Germline CDR1 reads SGHTA; CDR2 reads FQGNSA. The CDR3 region is CASSVLTGDTGELFF. CDR3 nucleotides: TGTGCCAGCAGCGTCCTAACAGGGGACACCGGGGAGCTGTTTTTT.

The count of this clone is one. V gene TRBV19 combines with J gene TRBJ2-7, with TRBD1 matching over 7 bases. The germline gives CDR1 LNHDA, CDR2 SQIVND (reference sequence). Trimming took 10 bases from V and 3 from J; bases not matched to a gene: 6. The CDR3 sequence is 12 residues long. This chain's CDR3 is CATRQGNYEQYF. The CDR3 DNA reads TGTGCCACACGACAGGGAAACTACGAGCAGTACTTC.

CDR3 protein: CAWTRLAVKENEQYF. The CDR3 bases are TGTGCCTGGACCAGACTAGCAGTAAAGGAGAACGAGCAGTACTTC. The gene calls are TRBV30 and TRBJ2-7; 7 bases align to TRBD2. The CDR3 runs to 15 residues. The junction had 14 bases not matched to a gene; V was cut back by 4 bases and J by 5 bases. Germline loops: CDR1 GTSNPN, CDR2 SVGIG (reference sequence).